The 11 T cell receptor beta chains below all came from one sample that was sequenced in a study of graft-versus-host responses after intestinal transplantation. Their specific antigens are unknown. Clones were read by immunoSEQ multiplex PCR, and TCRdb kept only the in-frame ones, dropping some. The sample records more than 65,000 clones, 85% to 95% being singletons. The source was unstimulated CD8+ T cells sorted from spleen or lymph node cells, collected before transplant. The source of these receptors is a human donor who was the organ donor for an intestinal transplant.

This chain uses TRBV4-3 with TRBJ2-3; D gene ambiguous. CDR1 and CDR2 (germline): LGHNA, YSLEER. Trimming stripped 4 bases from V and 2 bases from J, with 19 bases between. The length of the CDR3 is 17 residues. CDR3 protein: CASSPDRPGSLTDTQYF. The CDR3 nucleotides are TGCGCCAGCAGCCCAGACCGCCCAGGTTCCCTCACAGATACGCAGTATTTT.

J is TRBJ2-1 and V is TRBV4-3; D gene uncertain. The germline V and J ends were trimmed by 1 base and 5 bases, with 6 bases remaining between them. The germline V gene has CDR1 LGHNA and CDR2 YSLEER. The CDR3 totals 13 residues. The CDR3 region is CASSQGADNEQFF. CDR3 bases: TGCGCCAGCAGCCAAGGGGCAGACAATGAGCAGTTCTTC.

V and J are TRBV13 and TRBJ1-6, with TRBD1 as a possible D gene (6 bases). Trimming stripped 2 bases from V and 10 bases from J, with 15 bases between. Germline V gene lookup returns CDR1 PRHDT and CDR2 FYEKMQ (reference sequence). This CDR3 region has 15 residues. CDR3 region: CASSLRETGWSPLHF. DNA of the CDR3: TGTGCCAGCAGCTTAAGGGAGACAGGTTGGTCACCCCTCCACTTT.

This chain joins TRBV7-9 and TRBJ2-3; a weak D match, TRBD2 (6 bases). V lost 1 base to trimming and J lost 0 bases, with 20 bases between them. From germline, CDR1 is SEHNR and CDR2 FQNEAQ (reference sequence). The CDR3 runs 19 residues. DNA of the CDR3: TGTGCCAGCAGCTTAGGCGTAGCGTCCGGGACTTTTAGCACAGATACGCAGTATTTT. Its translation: CASSLGVASGTFSTDTQYF.

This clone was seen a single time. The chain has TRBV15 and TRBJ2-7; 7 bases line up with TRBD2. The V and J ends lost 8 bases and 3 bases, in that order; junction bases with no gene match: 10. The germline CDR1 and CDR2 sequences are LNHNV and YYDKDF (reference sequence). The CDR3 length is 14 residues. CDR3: CATSSVGGFYEQYF. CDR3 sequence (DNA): TGTGCCACCTCCTCGGTGGGGGGGTTCTACGAGCAGTACTTC.

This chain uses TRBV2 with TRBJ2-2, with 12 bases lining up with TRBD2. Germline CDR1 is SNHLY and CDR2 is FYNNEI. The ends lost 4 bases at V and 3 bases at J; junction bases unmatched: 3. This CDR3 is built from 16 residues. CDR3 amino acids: CASSVTSGGYTGELFF. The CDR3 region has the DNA TGTGCCAGCAGTGTGACTAGCGGGGGATACACCGGGGAGCTGTTTTTT.

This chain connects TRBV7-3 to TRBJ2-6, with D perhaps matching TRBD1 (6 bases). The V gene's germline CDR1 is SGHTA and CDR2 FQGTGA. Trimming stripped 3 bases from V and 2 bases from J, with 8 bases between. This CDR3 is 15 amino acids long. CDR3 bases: TGTGCCAGCAGCTTGGACAGTGCTGGGGCCAACGTCCTGACTTTC. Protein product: CASSLDSAGANVLTF.

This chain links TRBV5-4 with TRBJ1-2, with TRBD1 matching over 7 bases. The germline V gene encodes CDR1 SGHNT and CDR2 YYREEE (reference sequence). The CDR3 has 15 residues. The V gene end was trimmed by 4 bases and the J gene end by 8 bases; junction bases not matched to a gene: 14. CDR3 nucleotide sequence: TGTGCCAGCAGCGGTAGGACAGGAGAGGTTGGCGGCTACACCTTC. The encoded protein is CASSGRTGEVGGYTF.

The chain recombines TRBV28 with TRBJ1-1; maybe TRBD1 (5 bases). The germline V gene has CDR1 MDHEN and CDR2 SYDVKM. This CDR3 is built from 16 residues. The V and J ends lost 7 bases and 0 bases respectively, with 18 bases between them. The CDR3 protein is CASTLGAETLNTEAFF. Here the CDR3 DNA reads TGTGCCAGCACCCTTGGGGCGGAGACTCTGAACACTGAAGCTTTCTTT.

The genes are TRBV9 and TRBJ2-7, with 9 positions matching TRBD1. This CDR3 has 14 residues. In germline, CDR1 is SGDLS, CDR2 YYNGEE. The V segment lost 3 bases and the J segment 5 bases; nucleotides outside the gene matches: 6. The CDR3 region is CASSEGTGSHEQYF. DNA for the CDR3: TGTGCCAGCAGCGAGGGGACAGGGTCCCACGAGCAGTACTTC.

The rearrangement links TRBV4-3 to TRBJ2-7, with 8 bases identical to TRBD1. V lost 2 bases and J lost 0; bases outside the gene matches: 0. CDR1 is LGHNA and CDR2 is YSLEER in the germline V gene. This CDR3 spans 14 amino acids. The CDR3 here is CASSQTGGSYEQYF. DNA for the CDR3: TGCGCCAGCAGCCAAACAGGGGGCTCCTACGAGCAGTACTTC.